This TCR beta chain came from a study of T-cell reconstitution after alpha-beta-depleted transplantation in children listed by TCRdb under 2016. Regarding the research as a whole: Using TCR repertoire profiling, the study followed T-cell immune reconstitution in a quantitative way in children after TCRalphabeta/CD19-depleted allogeneic hematopoietic cell transplantation. Overall study outcomes, separate from this receptor: The apparently early recovery of alphabetaT-cell counts about two months after transplant reportedly depended on only several hundred rapidly expanded clones that came from non-depleted graft cells. Hyperexpanded clone frequencies declined over subsequent months; after one year, T-cell counts and TCRbeta diversity were mostly attributed to newly produced T cells. In some patients, high TCRbeta diversity at day 60 was attributed to recipient T cells and intrathymic progenitors that had survived conditioning.

Taken from the germline V gene, the CDR1 and CDR2 loops are KGHDR and SFDVKD. Counted from cysteine to phenylalanine, this CDR3 has 16 amino acids. Of the read, only the CDR3 DNA is kept; its 48 bases are in frame from base 1. The germline ends are 18 bases apart after V is trimmed by 4 bases and J by 4 bases. In this sample, this clonotype turned up once. The antigen this receptor binds is unknown. Base qualities were left out, and no much larger clone turns up one base away. One read represents weak support. The protocol used for the library was PCR. The sequencing machine was an Illumina HiSeq 2500. TCR library preparation used molecular barcoding, with unique molecular identifiers applied to normalize quantification of the TCRbeta repertoire. The public reads were reanalyzed by TCRdb: fastp trimming at Q25, MiXCR alignment, in-frame beta chains only. Identical CDR3 proteins give one entry, which carries the most common genes and DNA. This sample lists some 830,000 distinct CDR3 sequences; about 16% were detected once. The leading ten clones occupy approximately 4.5% of the sample.

The treatment or condition label on this specimen signifies: allogeneic hematopoietic cell transplantation with graft depleted of TCRalphabeta T cells and CD19 B cells. Transplant recipients were children who received TCRalphabeta/CD19-depleted allogeneic hematopoietic cell grafts. The sequencing here drew on PBMCs, mostly from graft donor cells, taken 360 days after TCRalphabeta/CD19-depleted stem cell transplant. The chain links TRBV24-1 with TRBJ2-5; the D gene is perhaps TRBD2, on 7 matching bases. The sequence was obtained from a male patient younger than 18 who had a stem cell transplant for acute lymphoblastic leukemia, so the T cells may come from the graft donor. The CDR3 protein is CATSDATGRGGETQYF. DNA sequence: TGTGCCACCAGTGACGCAACAGGGAGGGGGGGAGAGACCCAGTACTTC.